This paragraph reports one T cell receptor beta chain. Its antigen is unidentified. The V end lost 0 bases, the J end lost 3 bases, and 18 bases lay between the germline ends. The germline V gene has CDR1 SGHKS and CDR2 YYEKEE (reference sequence). This CDR3 has 17 residues. This entry is derived from a study of OX40 agonist ivuxolimab in advanced cancers. Whole-study context: Partial response was recorded in three patients: one hepatocellular carcinoma and two cutaneous melanoma cases.

The table came from immunoSEQ multiplex PCR; TCRdb's copy has only in-frame clones and leaves some out. The sample consists of 50,000 to 65,000 clones, nearly 95% of them appearing once. General observations from the study: Dosing at 0.1 to 3.0 mg/kg was accompanied by clonal expansion of CD4+ and CD8+ blood T cells by week 6.

The origin of this receptor is an adult with an advanced solid tumor such as melanoma, head and neck, liver or kidney cancer. The source was CD4+ or CD8+ T cells sorted from blood, collected in a trial of the OX40 agonist ivuxolimab. J is TRBJ1-1 and V is TRBV5-5; tentatively, D is TRBD1 (5 bases). As DNA, the CDR3 is TGTGCCAGCAGCTTGGGTTTCGGGGCGAGGTCGGACACTGAAGCTTTCTTT. Encoded protein: CASSLGFGARSDTEAFF.